A selection of T cell receptor beta chains follows, all from one sample in a study of cytomegalovirus exposure and HLA in healthy donors. The method was immunoSEQ multiplex PCR; TCRdb's version includes in-frame clones alone and lacks a portion of them. The sample lists some 200,000 clones; around 84% were seen once. Specimen: PBMCs. Source of these receptors: a woman aged 25 to 39 in good health and CMV-seropositive. The CDR3 runs from the conserved cysteine through the conserved F or W. A D gene is named only where the DNA matches it firmly. Expanded clones are given a class, and other clones once, few, many or no size at all.

D	V	J	size	CDR3	DNA
TRBD1	TRBV6-1	TRBJ2-5	once	CASSGQGRETQYF	TGTGCCAGCAGTGGACAGGGCCGAGAGACCCAGTACTTC
.	TRBV5-1	TRBJ2-2	.	CASSPTRGTGELFF	TGCGCCAGCAGCCCGACCCGAGGGACCGGGGAGCTGTTTTTT
.	TRBV19	TRBJ2-7	.	CASSMGMSYEQYF	TGTGCCAGTAGTATGGGCATGTCCTACGAGCAGTACTTC
TRBD1	TRBV9	TRBJ2-7	.	CASSVAGQGREQYF	TGTGCCAGCAGCGTAGCGGGACAGGGTCGCGAGCAGTACTTC
.	TRBV27	TRBJ2-1	.	CASSGTWGPAYNEQFF	TGTGCCAGCAGTGGAACTTGGGGGCCAGCTTACAATGAGCAGTTCTTC
TRBD1	TRBV10-3	TRBJ2-7	.	CAISVSGQGYEQYF	TGTGCCATCAGTGTCTCCGGACAGGGCTACGAGCAGTACTTC
TRBD2	TRBV11-2	TRBJ2-1	.	CASSSPLAGGNEQFF	TGTGCCAGCAGCTCCCCACTAGCGGGGGGAAATGAGCAGTTCTTC
TRBD1	TRBV7-8	TRBJ2-2	.	CASSPPPGQGWTGELFF	TGTGCCAGCAGCCCCCCCCCTGGACAGGGTTGGACCGGGGAGCTGTTTTTT
.	TRBV29-1	TRBJ2-7	.	CSGWRRGGEQYF	TGCAGCGGCTGGCGGAGGGGTGGCGAGCAGTACTTC
TRBD1	TRBV5-1	TRBJ2-1	once	CASSFLSSGTASYNEQFF	TGCGCCAGCAGCTTTCTCTCGTCCGGGACAGCTTCCTACAATGAGCAGTTCTTC
.	TRBV10-3	TRBJ2-7	.	CAIRPGGAGYEQYF	TGTGCCATCAGACCTGGGGGGGCCGGCTACGAGCAGTACTTC
.	TRBV18	TRBJ2-5	.	CASSPGRQETQYF	TGTGCCAGCTCACCGGGGCGGCAAGAGACCCAGTACTTC
.	TRBV11-2	TRBJ2-5	.	CASSLATGSWETQYF	TGTGCCAGCAGCTTAGCTACCGGGAGTTGGGAGACCCAGTACTTC
TRBD1	TRBV28	TRBJ2-7	.	CASTPAGTGEDEQYF	TGTGCCAGCACCCCCGCCGGGACAGGGGAAGACGAGCAGTACTTC
TRBD1	TRBV28	TRBJ1-2	few	CASSLTGENYGYTF	TGTGCCAGCAGTTTGACAGGGGAAAACTATGGCTACACCTTC
TRBD1	TRBV29-1	TRBJ1-1	.	CSGWTGGSNTEAFF	TGCAGCGGATGGACAGGGGGCTCTAACACTGAAGCTTTCTTT
.	TRBV5-1	TRBJ2-7	.	CASSLDYSYEQYF	TGCGCCAGCAGCTTGGATTACTCCTACGAGCAGTACTTC
TRBD2	TRBV15	TRBJ2-1	.	CATSRAPGLAGRSEQFF	TGTGCCACCAGCAGGGCTCCGGGACTAGCGGGAAGGAGTGAGCAGTTCTTC